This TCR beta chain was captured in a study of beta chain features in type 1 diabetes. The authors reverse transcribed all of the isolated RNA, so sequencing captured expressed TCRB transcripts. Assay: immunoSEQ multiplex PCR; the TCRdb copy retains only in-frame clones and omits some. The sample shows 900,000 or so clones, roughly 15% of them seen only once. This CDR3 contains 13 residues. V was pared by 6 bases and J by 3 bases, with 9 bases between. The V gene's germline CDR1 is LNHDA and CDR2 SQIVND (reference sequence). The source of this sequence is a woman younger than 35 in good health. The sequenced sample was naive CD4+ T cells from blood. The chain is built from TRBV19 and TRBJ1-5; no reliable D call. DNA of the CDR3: TGTGCCAGTAGACCGGGCTACAATCAGCCCCAGCATTTT. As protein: CASRPGYNQPQHF.